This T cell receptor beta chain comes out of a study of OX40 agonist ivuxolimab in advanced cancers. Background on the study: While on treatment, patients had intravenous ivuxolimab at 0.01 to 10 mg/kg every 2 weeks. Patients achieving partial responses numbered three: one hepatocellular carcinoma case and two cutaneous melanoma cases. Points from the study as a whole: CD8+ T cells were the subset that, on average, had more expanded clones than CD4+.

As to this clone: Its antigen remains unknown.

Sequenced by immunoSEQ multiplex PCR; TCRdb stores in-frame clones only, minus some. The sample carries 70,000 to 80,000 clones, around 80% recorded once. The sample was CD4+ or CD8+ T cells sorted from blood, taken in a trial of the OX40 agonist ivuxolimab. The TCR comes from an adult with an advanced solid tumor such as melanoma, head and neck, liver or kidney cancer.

The CDR3 DNA reads TGTGCCAGCAGAAGGGGGTCCTACGAGCAGTACTTC. This codes for CASRRGSYEQYF. The chain employs TRBV6-1 and TRBJ2-7; maybe TRBD1 (6 bases). Trimming took off 6 bases at V and 1 base at J, with 7 bases between the two ends. The CDR3 spans 12 residues. Germline-derived CDR1 and CDR2 are MNHNS and SASEGT.